What follows are 17 T cell receptor beta chains derived from one specimen sequenced in a study of shared clonotypes between healthy human individuals. TCRdb's copy holds only in-frame clones and misses some; the assay was immunoSEQ multiplex PCR. The sample lists around 1.5 million clones; 95% to 99% were seen once. Specimen: naive CD4+ T cells sorted from blood. The subset denotes: CD45RA+ positively selected. The receptors were gathered from a young man in good health.

The chain couples TRBV7-3 to TRBJ2-1; D might be TRBD1 (6 bases). The CDR3 sequence is 14 residues long. Germline-derived CDR1 and CDR2 are SGHTA and FQGTGA. The V end lost 5 bases, the J end lost 9 bases, and 17 bases lay between the germline ends. Written as DNA, the CDR3 is TGTGCCAGCAGCCGACAACAGGGTGCGGCTGAGCAGTTCTTC. Amino acid sequence: CASSRQQGAAEQFF.

This rearrangement joins TRBV21-1 to TRBJ1-5; no DNA check was done on the table's D call, TRBD1. TRBV21-1 is listed as a pseudogene. The CDR3 contains 15 residues. Written as DNA, the CDR3 is TGTGCCAGCAGCACTCACAGGGTTCGCAATCAGCCCCAGCATTTT. It yields the protein CASSTHRVRNQPQHF.

This chain uses TRBV7-8 with TRBJ2-2; the match to TRBD2 covers 10 bases. This CDR3 region has 16 residues. The trim removed 5 bases at V and 2 bases at J, leaving 5 bases unmatched. Germline CDR1 is SGHVS and CDR2 is FQNEAQ. The CDR3 spells CASSPPSGRNTGELFF. As DNA, the CDR3 is TGTGCCAGCAGCCCACCTAGCGGGAGAAACACCGGGGAGCTGTTTTTT.

This chain connects TRBV29-1 to TRBJ2-5, with D possibly matching TRBD1 (6 bases). From germline, CDR1 is SQVTM and CDR2 ANQGSEA. Trimming took 6 bases from V and 4 from J, leaving 15 bases between them. CDR3 size: 13 residues. CDR3 sequence reads: CSVASVDRETQYF. CDR3 sequence (DNA): TGCAGCGTGGCATCTGTGGACAGAGAGACCCAGTACTTC.

The rearrangement joins TRBV5-1 to TRBJ2-4; TRBD2 matches 10 bases. There are 18 residues in the CDR3. V was clipped by 1 base and J by 0 bases; unmatched bases: 7. Germline CDR1 reads SGHRS; CDR2 reads YFSETQ. Here the CDR3 DNA reads TGCGCCAGCAGCTTGTGGGCCCTAGCGGGGGTAGCCAAAAACATTCAGTACTTC. Amino acid sequence: CASSLWALAGVAKNIQYF.

The chain has TRBV4-1 and TRBJ1-4; tentative D call: TRBD1 (5 bases). V was clipped by 1 base and J by 5 bases, with 11 bases between them. The V gene's germline CDR1 is MGHRA and CDR2 YSYEKL. This CDR3 comprises 15 residues. Here the CDR3 DNA reads TGCGCCAGCAGCCAAGGTATACAGGTGAATGAAAAACTGTTTTTT. Its translation: CASSQGIQVNEKLFF.

The V gene is TRBV4-3, the J gene TRBJ2-1; 9 bases line up with TRBD2. The CDR3 runs 17 residues. After removal of 1 base from V and 0 bases from J, the junction contained 4 bases not matched to a gene. Germline V gene data show CDR1 as LGHNA and CDR2 as YSLEER. The CDR3 spells CASSQGAGGISYNEQFF. The CDR3 DNA reads as TGCGCCAGCAGCCAAGGCGCGGGAGGGATCTCCTACAATGAGCAGTTCTTC.

This chain joins TRBV4-3 and TRBJ2-2; D might be TRBD1 (6 bases). CDR1 and CDR2 (germline): LGHNA, YSLEER. CDR3 length: 14 residues. The ends were cut back, 8 bases at V and 4 bases at J, with 14 bases in the middle. CDR3 bases: TGCGCCAGCTCGAAAGACAGGTTCACCGGGGAGCTGTTTTTT. Translated: CASSKDRFTGELFF.

Details on this clone: This specimen includes other DNA sequences encoding the same CDR3. J is TRBJ2-6 and V is TRBV5-4; TRBD2 is a possible D gene (5 bases). The germline V gene encodes CDR1 SGHNT and CDR2 YYREEE (reference sequence). The V end was cut by 4 bases, the J end by 0 bases, with 8 bases between. This CDR3 region has 15 residues. CDR3 nucleotide sequence: TGTGCCAGCAGCCCCCGGGACTCTGGGGCCAACGTCCTGACTTTC. Amino acid sequence: CASSPRDSGANVLTF. Together with reference TRBV5-4 and TRBJ2-6, the CDR3 gives the full variable domain: ETGVTQSPTHLIKTRGQQVTLRCSSQSGHNTVSWYQQALGQGPQFIFQYYREEENGRGNFPPRFSGLQFPNYSSELNVNALELDDSALYLCASSPRDSGANVLTFGAGSRLTVL.

Regarding this clone: Other nucleotide sequences in the sample specify the same CDR3. The V and J genes are TRBV5-1 and TRBJ2-1; 7 nucleotides line up with TRBD2. There are 15 residues in the CDR3. Unmatched junction bases numbered 3, after V lost 0 bases and J lost 3 bases. The V gene's germline CDR1 is SGHRS and CDR2 YFSETQ. The CDR3 DNA reads as TGCGCCAGCAGCTTGGGACTAGCAGACTACAATGAGCAGTTCTTC. It yields the protein CASSLGLADYNEQFF.

The CDR3 bases are TGTGCCAGCTCACCTCGTAGAGGGAGCCCCACCAATGAGCAGTTCTTC. Protein product: CASSPRRGSPTNEQFF. The chain links TRBV18 to TRBJ2-1; D is possibly TRBD2 (5 bases). Trimming removed 3 bases at V and 6 bases at J, with 18 bases between. This CDR3 has 16 amino acids. Germline lookup yields CDR1 KGHSH and CDR2 LQKENI.

On this clone itself: Other DNA sequences in this sample translate to the same CDR3. The V and J genes are TRBV18 and TRBJ2-7, with TRBD1 matching 7 bases. The germline gives CDR1 KGHSH, CDR2 LQKENI. V shed 3 bases, J shed 5 bases, and the junction held 1 base outside the gene matches. There are 12 residues in the CDR3. For the CDR3, the DNA is TGTGCCAGCTCACCGGGGACAGACGAGCAGTACTTC. Translated: CASSPGTDEQYF.

This chain connects TRBV5-6 to TRBJ1-5, with 8 bases lining up with TRBD1. The J segment lost 5 bases and the V segment lost 8 bases, leaving 12 bases of the junction unmatched. CDR3 size: 15 residues. Germline V gene sequence: CDR1 SGHDT, CDR2 YYEEEE. CDR3 sequence (DNA): TGTGCCAGTGATGGACAGGGCCCTCTCCATCAGCCCCAGCATTTT. The encoded protein is CASDGQGPLHQPQHF.

The chain couples TRBV19 to TRBJ1-5; TRBD1 aligns across 7 bases. Trimming cost V 9 bases and J 6 bases; bases outside gene matches: 8. This CDR3 has 13 amino acids. The V gene's germline CDR1 is LNHDA and CDR2 SQIVND (reference sequence). The CDR3 sequence is CASGGQGGQPQHF. DNA for the CDR3: TGTGCCAGCGGCGGGCAGGGGGGTCAGCCCCAGCATTTT. Full variable domain (rest looked up from reference TRBV19 and TRBJ1-5): DGGITQSPKYLFRKEGQNVTLSCEQNLNHDAMYWYRQDPGQGLRLIYYSQIVNDFQKGDIAEGYSVSREKKESFPLTVTSAQKNPTAFYLCASGGQGGQPQHFGDGTRLSIL.

The chain joins TRBV29-1 to TRBJ1-1; 12 nucleotides align to TRBD1. V lost 6 bases, J lost 8 bases, and 22 bases stayed unmatched. The CDR3 spans 18 residues. Germline values: CDR1 SQVTM, CDR2 ANQGSEA. CDR3 nucleotide sequence: TGCAGCGTCGCCGTCCAGCCCGGGACAGGGGGCGATAGATCCGAAGCTTTCTTT. Protein sequence: CSVAVQPGTGGDRSEAFF.

The V call is TRBV7-2, the J call TRBJ2-7; D call uncertain. Germline assignment: CDR1 SGHTA and CDR2 FQGNSA. The V end lost 2 bases, the J end lost 0 bases, and 8 bases lay between the germline ends. There are 14 residues in the CDR3. DNA for the CDR3: TGTGCCAGCAGCTTACTGTCGACCTCCTACGAGCAGTACTTC. Translating it yields CASSLLSTSYEQYF.

The CDR3 DNA reads as TGTGCCAGCATCCCCGACAGGGGGTCCCACTATGAGCAGTTCTTC. It specifies CASIPDRGSHYEQFF. The V and J genes are TRBV16 and TRBJ2-1; 9 bases fit TRBD1. V trimming: 7 bases; J trimming: 8 bases; junction bases outside the gene matches: 12. The CDR3 length is 15 residues. Per the germline V gene, CDR1 is KGHSY and CDR2 is FQNENV.